One sample yielded the 10 T cell receptor beta chains listed below, sequenced in a study of blood T cell repertoires in COVID-19. Produced via immunoSEQ multiplex PCR; TCRdb's table is partial and in-frame only. The sample contains approximately 200,000 clones, about four fifths of which appear only once. Sequencing was performed on peripheral blood. These receptors came from a woman aged 55-70 years with acute or convalescent COVID-19.

V usage is TRBV19 and J usage is TRBJ2-7; 7 nucleotides match TRBD1. Germline CDR1 is LNHDA and CDR2 is SQIVND (reference sequence). This CDR3 contains 15 residues. The ends lost 5 bases at V and 0 bases at J; junction bases unmatched: 7. The CDR3 reads CASSPTGSGSYEQYF. CDR3 nucleotide sequence: TGTGCCAGTAGTCCGACAGGGAGCGGCTCCTACGAGCAGTACTTC.

The chain is built from TRBV30 and TRBJ1-4; TRBD1 aligns across 7 bases. Trimming removed 4 bases from V and 3 bases from J; junction bases left unmatched: 2. The V gene's germline CDR1 is GTSNPN and CDR2 SVGIG (reference sequence). The CDR3 consists of 13 residues. The CDR3 region is CAWNRGANEKLFF. The CDR3 nucleotides are TGTGCCTGGAACAGGGGCGCTAATGAAAAACTGTTTTTT.

This sequence joins TRBV25-1 and TRBJ1-4; TRBD1 is a possible D gene (6 bases). The germline V gene has CDR1 MGHDK and CDR2 SYGVNS. Trimming left V 6 bases short and J 0 bases short, with 11 bases between. CDR3 length equals 15 residues. The CDR3 bases are TGTGCCAGCAGCCACGGACAGACAACTAATGAAAAACTGTTTTTT. Translated, it gives CASSHGQTTNEKLFF. Filled out from reference TRBV25-1 and TRBJ1-4, the complete variable domain reads EADIYQTPRYLVIGTGKKITLECSQTMGHDKMYWYQQDPGMELHLIHYSYGVNSTEKGDLSSESTVSRIRTEHFPLTLESARPSHTSQYLCASSHGQTTNEKLFFGSGTQLSVL.

V is TRBV27 and J is TRBJ1-2, with no clear D. Trimming left V 3 bases short and J 0 bases short, with 5 bases between. This CDR3 has 13 residues. Germline loops: CDR1 MNHEY, CDR2 SMNVEV (reference sequence). DNA for the CDR3: TGTGCCAGCAGTTTCCGGTCTAACTATGGCTACACCTTC. Translated, it gives CASSFRSNYGYTF.

The chain has TRBV6-5 and TRBJ1-1, with 9 bases identical to TRBD1. Germline CDR1 MNHEY, CDR2 SVGAGI. Unmatched junction bases numbered 4, after V lost 4 bases and J lost 1 base. The CDR3 has 15 residues. This CDR3 is CASSSTGGRNTEAFF. The CDR3 nucleotides are TGTGCCAGCAGTTCAACAGGGGGCAGGAACACTGAAGCTTTCTTT.

This clone was seen only a few times. V usage is TRBV7-8 and J usage is TRBJ2-3, with D maybe TRBD1 (6 bases). CDR1 and CDR2 from the germline V gene are SGHVS and FQNEAQ. V dropped 3 bases and J dropped 3 bases, with 7 bases sitting between them. This CDR3 is built from 13 residues. The CDR3 sequence is CASSFGQTDTQYF. CDR3 coding DNA: TGTGCCAGCAGCTTCGGACAGACAGATACGCAGTATTTT. Using reference TRBV7-8 and TRBJ2-3 for the parts outside the CDR3, the full variable domain is GAGVSQSPRYKVAKRGQDVALRCDPISGHVSLFWYQQALGQGPEFLTYFQNEAQLDKSGLPSDRFFAERPEGSVSTLKIQRTQQEDSAVYLCASSFGQTDTQYFGPGTRLTVL.

The chain carries TRBV28 and TRBJ1-1, with 9 bases aligning to TRBD1. The CDR3 contains 14 residues. The germline V gene encodes CDR1 MDHEN and CDR2 SYDVKM. The V and J ends lost 5 bases and 4 bases, in that order; junction bases with no gene match: 5. This CDR3 reads CASSPTGGITEAFF. Here the CDR3 DNA reads TGTGCCAGCAGTCCGACAGGGGGTATCACTGAAGCTTTCTTT.

V is TRBV4-1 and J is TRBJ1-5; 8 bases align to TRBD1. J was trimmed by 5 bases and V by 1 base; bases with no gene match: 7. This CDR3 comprises 16 residues. Germline V gene sequence: CDR1 MGHRA, CDR2 YSYEKL. Written as DNA, the CDR3 is TGCGCCAGCAGCCAAGGACAGGGGATCCCCGATCAGCCCCAGCATTTT. This gives the protein CASSQGQGIPDQPQHF.

This clone was counted only a few times. The genes are TRBV30 and TRBJ1-2; D is ambiguous. The V end lost 3 bases, the J end lost 4 bases, and 9 bases lay between the germline ends. The germline CDR1 and CDR2 sequences are GTSNPN and SVGIG (reference sequence). This CDR3 is 12 amino acids long. The CDR3 nucleotides read TGTGCCTGGAGGGTGGGAGTCTATGGCTACACCTTC. Its translation is CAWRVGVYGYTF.

The CDR3 region is CASSLSGGSETQYF. CDR3 DNA sequence: TGTGCCAGCAGCTTATCAGGGGGCTCGGAGACCCAGTACTTC. The gene calls are TRBV7-9 and TRBJ2-5, with 8 bases matching TRBD1. The CDR3 is 14 amino acids. The germline V gene encodes CDR1 SEHNR and CDR2 FQNEAQ (reference sequence). Unmatched junction bases numbered 4, after V lost 2 bases and J lost 5 bases.